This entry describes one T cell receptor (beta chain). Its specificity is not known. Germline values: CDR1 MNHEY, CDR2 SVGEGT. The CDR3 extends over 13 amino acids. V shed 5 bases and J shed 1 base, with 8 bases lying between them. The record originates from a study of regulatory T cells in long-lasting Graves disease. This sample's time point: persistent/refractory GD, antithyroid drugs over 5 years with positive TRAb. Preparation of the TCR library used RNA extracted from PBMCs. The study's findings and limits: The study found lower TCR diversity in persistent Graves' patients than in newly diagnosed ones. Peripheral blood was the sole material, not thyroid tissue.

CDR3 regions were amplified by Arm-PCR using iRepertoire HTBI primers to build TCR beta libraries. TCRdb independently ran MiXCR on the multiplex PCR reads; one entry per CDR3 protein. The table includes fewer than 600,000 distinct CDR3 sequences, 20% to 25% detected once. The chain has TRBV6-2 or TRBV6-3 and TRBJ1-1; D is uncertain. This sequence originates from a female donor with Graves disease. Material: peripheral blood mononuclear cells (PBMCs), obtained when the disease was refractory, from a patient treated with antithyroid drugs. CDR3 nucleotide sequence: TGTGCCAGCAGTCAAACGACGAACACTGAAGCTTTCTTT. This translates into CASSQTTNTEAFF.